These 26 T cell receptor beta chains came from one sample sequenced in a study of immune characteristics of hereditary and idiopathic chronic pancreatitis. The protocol was immunoSEQ multiplex PCR, while the TCRdb copy is restricted to in-frame clones and leaves out a portion. This table holds around 10,000 clones, 70% to 80% found once. Total pancreatectomy with islet autotransplantation was the source of the chronic pancreatitis pancreas tissue. The sequencing sample was made of pancreas tissue with idiopathic chronic pancreatitis. The receptors originated from a human donor with chronic pancreatitis.

The chain links TRBV7-3 to TRBJ2-1, with a tentative D call TRBD2 (6 bases). V lost 5 bases and J 0 bases, leaving 11 bases between the germline ends. Germline loops: CDR1 SGHTA, CDR2 FQGTGA. This CDR3 is 15 amino acids long. For the CDR3, the DNA is TGTGCCAGCAGCGTCGGGGGTTACTCCTACAATGAGCAGTTCTTC. This encodes CASSVGGYSYNEQFF.

V and J are TRBV5-4 and TRBJ2-2, with D possibly TRBD2 on 6 matching bases. Germline loops: CDR1 SGHNT, CDR2 YYREEE (reference sequence). The CDR3 covers 15 residues. The germline V and J ends were trimmed by 0 bases and 3 bases, with 9 bases remaining between them. CDR3 loop: CASSLALAYTGELFF. The DNA for the CDR3 is TGTGCCAGCAGCTTGGCTCTAGCGTACACCGGGGAGCTGTTTTTT.

This chain joins TRBV19 and TRBJ1-1, with unresolved D. From germline, CDR1 is LNHDA and CDR2 SQIVND (reference sequence). CDR3 length: 16 residues. V lost 3 bases and J lost 4, with 18 bases in between. CDR3 protein: CASSILEPKIGTEAFF. CDR3 coding DNA: TGTGCCAGTAGTATTCTCGAGCCCAAAATTGGCACTGAAGCTTTCTTT.

The rearrangement joins TRBV7-9 to TRBJ1-5; TRBD1 matches at 8 bases. The length of the CDR3 is 14 residues. Unmatched junction bases numbered 2, after V lost 1 base and J lost 6 bases. The germline V gene encodes CDR1 SEHNR and CDR2 FQNEAQ (reference sequence). CDR3 sequence reads: CASSLDRGGQPQHF. CDR3 nucleotides: TGTGCCAGCAGCTTAGACAGGGGGGGTCAGCCCCAGCATTTT. The entire variable domain, with the rest obtained from reference TRBV7-9 and TRBJ1-5, is as follows: DTGVSQNPRHKITKRGQNVTFRCDPISEHNRLYWYRQTLGQGPEFLTYFQNEAQLEKSRLLSDRFSAERPKGSFSTLEIQRTEQGDSAMYLCASSLDRGGQPQHFGDGTRLSIL.

The CDR3 DNA follows: TGTGCCAGCAGGTGGACAGGGATAAGTAACTATGGCTACACCTTC. It is translated as CASRWTGISNYGYTF. The V gene is TRBV28, the J gene TRBJ1-2; TRBD1 matches at 8 bases. This CDR3 comprises 15 residues. Germline CDR1 is MDHEN and CDR2 is SYDVKM. V was clipped by 6 bases and J by 1 base; unmatched bases: 7.

The chain uses TRBV6-5 and TRBJ2-3, with D hard to call. Looked up from germline, CDR1 is MNHEY and CDR2 is SVGAGI. This CDR3 has 13 amino acids. V was cut by 5 bases and J by 4 bases, with 10 bases left in between. CDR3 DNA sequence: TGTGCCAGCAGTCTCGAGGTCCCAGATACGCAGTATTTT. Residues: CASSLEVPDTQYF.

The chain joins TRBV4-1 to TRBJ1-1; D gene unclear. CDR3 length equals 14 residues. CDR1 MGHRA and CDR2 YSYEKL come from the germline V gene. V shed 0 bases and J shed 4 bases, with 9 bases lying between them. The CDR3 DNA reads as TGCGCCAGCAGCCAAGAGGGGTGGGGCACTGAAGCTTTCTTT. Translated, it gives CASSQEGWGTEAFF.

This rearrangement joins TRBV6-4 to TRBJ1-1; 9 positions match TRBD1. The CDR3 contains 14 residues. From germline, CDR1 is MRHNA and CDR2 SNTAGT. The J segment lost 1 base and the V segment lost 5 bases, leaving 2 bases of the junction unmatched. Here the CDR3 DNA reads TGTGCCAGCAGTTCGGGACAGGGGAACACTGAAGCTTTCTTT. This encodes CASSSGQGNTEAFF.

The chain has TRBV6-6 and TRBJ1-6; TRBD1 matches at 8 bases. The CDR3 totals 15 residues. Germline values: CDR1 MNHNY, CDR2 SVGAGI (reference sequence). The ends lost 4 bases at V and 7 bases at J; junction bases unmatched: 6. CDR3 amino acids: CASSSADRGNSPLHF. The CDR3 nucleotides read TGTGCCAGCAGTTCCGCCGACAGGGGCAATTCACCCCTCCACTTT.

J is TRBJ2-1 and V is TRBV10-3, with D unclear. Germline lookup yields CDR1 ENHRY and CDR2 SYGVKD. This CDR3 has 13 residues. V lost 4 bases and J 8 bases, leaving 12 bases between the germline ends. CDR3 sequence: CAISVNPSDEQFF. In DNA, the CDR3 is TGTGCCATCAGTGTTAACCCATCGGATGAGCAGTTCTTC.

The genes are TRBV18 and TRBJ2-6; perhaps D is TRBD1 or TRBD2 (5 bases each). The germline V gene encodes CDR1 KGHSH and CDR2 LQKENI. This CDR3 is 17 amino acids long. The V gene lost 0 bases and the J gene lost 0 bases, with 9 bases spanning the gap. CDR3 region: CASSPPMGPSGANVLTF. As DNA, the CDR3 is TGTGCCAGCTCACCACCGATGGGACCCTCTGGGGCCAACGTCCTGACTTTC.

For the CDR3, the DNA is TGTGCCAGCAGCAAAAACATATCCGGAGCCAAAAACATTCAGTACTTC. It translates to CASSKNISGAKNIQYF. J is TRBJ2-4 and V is TRBV21-1. TRBV21-1 corresponds to a pseudogene. The CDR3 contains 16 residues.

The gene calls are TRBV11-3 and TRBJ2-3, with 9 bases matching TRBD1. The CDR3 is 13 residues long. J gave up 9 bases and V 4 bases, and 5 bases lay outside the gene matches. Germline lookup yields CDR1 SGHNT and CDR2 YENEEA. In nucleotides, the CDR3 is TGTGCCAGCAGCTCCGTACAGGGGGCGACGCAGTATTTT. It is translated as CASSSVQGATQYF.

The chain uses TRBV13 and TRBJ2-5, with 9 bases identical to TRBD2. The CDR3 consists of 16 residues. Per germline, CDR1 PRHDT and CDR2 FYEKMQ (reference sequence). The V and J ends lost 2 bases and 5 bases, in that order; junction bases with no gene match: 9. This CDR3 reads CASSLLTSGISETQYF. CDR3 in DNA: TGTGCCAGCAGCTTATTGACTAGCGGTATCTCGGAGACCCAGTACTTC.

The chain uses TRBV5-1 and TRBJ2-7, with 12 bases that match TRBD2. J gave up 0 bases and V 0 bases, and 4 bases lay outside the gene matches. Germline lookup yields CDR1 SGHRS and CDR2 YFSETQ. The CDR3 has 17 residues. CDR3: CASSLGPGLAGSYEQYF. CDR3 nucleotides: TGCGCCAGCAGCTTGGGTCCGGGACTAGCGGGCTCCTACGAGCAGTACTTC.

This clone was picked up one time. This chain links TRBV5-5 with TRBJ2-6; D possibly corresponds to TRBD2 (6 bases). The CDR3 contains 17 residues. In germline, CDR1 is SGHKS, CDR2 YYEKEE (reference sequence). Trimming cost V 3 bases and J 0 bases, with 13 bases left between them. CDR3 nucleotides: TGTGCCAGCAGCTCCGGGGGACGGAGCTCTGGGGCCAACGTCCTGACTTTC. It codes for CASSSGGRSSGANVLTF.

Here the CDR3 DNA reads TGTGCCAGCAGGAGGAGACCAGAAGCAGCCTACGAGCAGTACGTC. This translates into CASRRRPEAAYEQYV. V usage is TRBV6-5 and J usage is TRBJ2-7; D unresolved. The CDR3 extends over 15 amino acids. V dropped 6 bases and J dropped 2 bases, with 17 bases sitting between them. The germline CDR1 and CDR2 sequences are MNHEY and SVGAGI.

The chain combines TRBV7-8 with TRBJ2-5; D unclear. The CDR3 loop spans 12 amino acids. With 2 bases removed from V and 5 bases from J, the gap between germline ends came to 6 bases. Germline V gene sequence: CDR1 SGHVS, CDR2 FQNEAQ. The CDR3 nucleotides read TGTGCCAGCAGCTTATGGATGGAGACCCAGTACTTC. Its translation is CASSLWMETQYF.

As for this clone: The limits of the CDR3 on the DNA are not certain, so only TCRdb's listed CDR3 is given. V gene TRBV6-2 or TRBV6-3 combines with J gene TRBJ2-5; the table's D call TRBD2 went unverified against the DNA. Both ends counted, the CDR3 spans 13 residues. The germline CDR1 and CDR2 sequences are MNHEY and SVGEGT. CDR3: CASSGEFFGRQYF.

The sample holds one count of this clone. The chain has TRBV24-1 and TRBJ2-7; a possible D gene is TRBD2 (6 bases). Between the trimmed V and J ends, which lost 8 bases and 0 bases, there was a span of 10 bases. Germline assignment: CDR1 KGHDR and CDR2 SFDVKD. CDR3 length equals 13 residues. The CDR3 protein is CATTVGGSYEQYF. The DNA for the CDR3 is TGTGCCACCACCGTCGGGGGCTCCTACGAGCAGTACTTC.

The V gene is TRBV9, the J gene TRBJ1-3; TRBD1 might be the D (5 bases). Germline CDR1 is SGDLS and CDR2 is YYNGEE. The CDR3 is 15 amino acids. Deletions cut 0 bases from V and 2 bases from J, with 9 bases between. This CDR3 reads CASSVAGGAGNTIYF. CDR3 DNA: TGTGCCAGCAGCGTAGCTGGGGGGGCTGGAAACACCATATATTTT.

CDR3 residues: CASSQGGFSGNTIYF. CDR3 sequence (DNA): TGTGCCAGCAGTCAAGGAGGCTTTTCTGGAAACACCATATATTTT. The chain recombines TRBV11-2 with TRBJ1-3; D gene ambiguous. This CDR3 has 15 residues. Per the germline V gene, CDR1 is SGHAT and CDR2 is FQNNGV. Trimming pared 6 bases from V and 1 base from J, leaving 13 bases between.

This chain links TRBV5-6 with TRBJ1-1; maybe TRBD1 (6 bases). Trimming cost V 0 bases and J 4 bases, with 10 bases left between them. This CDR3 contains 14 residues. CDR1 and CDR2 from the germline V gene are SGHDT and YYEEEE. This CDR3 is CASSLGGQPTEAFF. The CDR3 bases are TGTGCCAGCAGCTTGGGAGGACAGCCCACTGAAGCTTTCTTT.

The CDR3 DNA reads as TGTGCCAGCAGCCCCAGGGACCTACTGGGCTATGGCTACACCTTC. Protein product: CASSPRDLLGYGYTF. The rearrangement joins TRBV6-5 to TRBJ1-2, with a tentative D call TRBD1 (5 bases). Between the trimmed V and J ends, which lost 6 bases and 4 bases, there was a span of 18 bases. CDR1 is MNHEY and CDR2 is SVGAGI in the germline V gene. This CDR3 spans 15 amino acids.

The rearrangement joins TRBV18 to TRBJ2-3; perhaps D is TRBD1 or TRBD2 (5 bases each). CDR3 size: 11 residues. CDR1 and CDR2 from the germline V gene are KGHSH and LQKENI. Trimming took 4 bases from V and 7 from J, leaving 6 bases between them. The CDR3 nucleotides are TGTGCCAGCTCACTGGGACATACGCAGTATTTT. This translates into CASSLGHTQYF.

This sequence joins TRBV7-9 and TRBJ2-7; 10 positions match TRBD1. V gave up 1 base and J gave up 3 bases; unmatched junction bases: 6. The germline CDR1 and CDR2 sequences are SEHNR and FQNEAQ (reference sequence). This CDR3 region has 16 residues. The CDR3 region is CASSLGWDRGLYEQYF. CDR3 nucleotide sequence: TGTGCCAGCAGCTTAGGTTGGGACAGGGGCCTCTACGAGCAGTACTTC.